The sequence of this T cell receptor (beta chain) was determined in a study of shared clonotypes between healthy human individuals (dated by TCRdb to between 2020 and 2021). Background for the entire study: A few men and two women, aged 18 to 49 years, made up the cohort. For each donor, three plates each were used for CD4 naive and CD4 memory, two plates were used for CD8 naive, and one plate was used for CD8 memory. To estimate repertoire size and how much clonotype sharing occurs between individuals, the study deeply sequenced the blood TCR repertoires of several healthy adults. Different laboratories and diverse techniques were used to prepare libraries and sequence TCR repertoires, to increase sequencing depth and limit assay-specific biases. Between about 0.85 and 9.5 billion PBMCs per donor were obtained by leukapheresis.

Using the deep immunoSEQ assay, multiplex PCR amplified TCR CDR3 regions from genomic DNA. Extracted genomic DNA from each cell subset was spread evenly across all wells of several immunoSEQ 96-well plates, with each plate serving as a replicate. For sorted subsets, roughly 200 ng of genomic DNA, equivalent to around 31,000 T cell genomes, went into each replicate PCR. The purified libraries were quantified using a Qubit 3.0 fluorometer, sized with a Bioanalyzer 2100, and then quantified again using the KAPA Library Quantification kit. A separate single-read 150-cycle Illumina NextSeq 550 flow cell was used to sequence each immunoSEQ 96-well plate. The authors' pipeline ran thus. Because the immunoSEQ output held only junctional sequences and lacked quality scores, the filtering could not match the filtering applied to full-length reads. Sequences were annotated with PyIR, a Python wrapper for IgBLAST v1.9, and V/J genes and CDR3 were assigned using IMGT germline references. Reads with weak V/J assignments (E-value above 1e-6), missing CDR3, stop codons, out-of-frame junctions, or ambiguous translated residues were removed. V3J clonotypes were defined as sequences sharing an identical inferred V gene, J gene, and CDR3 amino acid sequence. Percentage overlap between repertoires was calculated by dividing the number of shared unique clonotypes by the size of the smaller repertoire. Repertoire richness was assessed with RTK rarefaction, the Chao1 estimator, and Recon v2.1 estimates of unobserved clonotypes. Generation probabilities were computed with OLGA for all TCRbeta clonotypes obtained by the gDNA method from four donors. This immuneACCESS table, as held by TCRdb, lists in-frame sequences with V and J called but not all clones. Of the missing ones, under half trace to an unresolved V gene in checked studies; the others have no known cause. V, J and clone size reflect that table, while D and trimming were determined from the DNA. This sample has about 2,500,000 clones in its table, and over 85% of those were observed once. Jointly, the top ten make up over 0.12% of the sample.

Results the study describes overall, beyond this receptor: When several donors were compared, the shared fraction of clonotypes was 5% to 6.5% for naive CD4, around 3.5% for naive CD8, 2% to 2.5% for memory CD4, and around 0.37% for memory CD8. Larger estimated clonotype richness was generally found for naive subsets than for memory subsets. Sampling was restricted to blood, and TCR repertoires in tissues likely differ from the TCR repertoires found in blood. Because the study included only a small number of donors, the genetic and exposure-history diversity represented was limited. Based on pairwise subsampling, the degree of clonotype sharing among donors was expected to be affected by sequencing depth. Rarefaction of sorted-subset datasets indicated incomplete sequencing despite the large sequencing depth. Compared with non-shared clonotypes, the clonotypes found in all four sorted-subset donors had higher generation probabilities.

About this clone: The specificity of this receptor is unknown. Base-call qualities are not available, and no considerably larger clone is one nucleotide away.

From the germline V gene, CDR1 is SNHLY and CDR2 is FYNNEI. The CDR3 runs 15 amino acids, cysteine and phenylalanine included. The DNA shown is the 45-base CDR3, in frame from base 1. Deletion took 5 bases off V and 2 bases off J, with a span of 14 bases between the germline ends. The donors were healthy, HIV-negative adults with no recently reported acute infections or vaccinations. All donors were Caucasian adults living in Nashville, Tennessee, USA. Magnetic negative selection was used to enrich CD4+ T cells, after which naive cells were positively selected on CD45RA and the negative fraction became the memory subset. Blood was collected by leukapheresis, and PBMCs were isolated by Ficoll-Histopaque density gradient centrifugation and then cryopreserved in liquid nitrogen vapor phase. Purity and quantity of every magnetically sorted T cell population were checked by analytical flow cytometry. Each sorted fraction had its genomic DNA isolated and then quantified by UV absorbance on a Nanodrop 2000c.

The sample comprised naive CD4+ T cells sorted from blood. Taken with the paper, the label for cell subset or site translates to: CD45RA+ positively selected. The chain employs TRBV2 and TRBJ2-3, and the D gene may be TRBD2, 6 bases matching. The TCR comes from a man aged 18 to 29 in good health. The CDR3 has the sequence CASSSGGAATDTQYF. The DNA sequence reads TGTGCCAGCAGTTCTGGCGGGGCGGCCACAGATACGCAGTATTTT.